This T cell receptor (beta chain) was obtained from a study of T cells in Graves' hyperthyroidism and ophthalmopathy. Trimming took 4 bases from V and 5 from J, leaving 17 bases between them. The germline V gene encodes CDR1 MNHNS and CDR2 SASEGT. The CDR3 is made up of 15 amino acids. This clonotype was seen repeatedly, ten times or more. Amplification of TCR beta CDR3 regions used RNA as the template. Carried out on the TCR CDR3, a first-round RT-PCR used the HTBI primer set. TCRdb used MiXCR to reprocess the multiplex PCR reads, holding one entry per CDR3 protein. Of about 610,000 distinct CDR3 sequences in the sample, roughly 14% were seen once. Patients were excluded because of uncontrolled infection, other autoimmune disease, pregnancy or lactation. Diagnostic decisions used clinical symptoms, serum thyroxine and TRAb, thyroid ultrasound and orbital computed tomography.

This chain joins TRBV6-1 and TRBJ2-5; no reliable D call. The sample taken for sequencing was blood. The clonotype was recovered from a woman aged 40 to 49 with Graves' ophthalmopathy. CDR3 in DNA: TGTGCCAGCAGTGTAAGCTTGGGCCCTGGGGAGACCCAGTACTTC. Its protein product is CASSVSLGPGETQYF.